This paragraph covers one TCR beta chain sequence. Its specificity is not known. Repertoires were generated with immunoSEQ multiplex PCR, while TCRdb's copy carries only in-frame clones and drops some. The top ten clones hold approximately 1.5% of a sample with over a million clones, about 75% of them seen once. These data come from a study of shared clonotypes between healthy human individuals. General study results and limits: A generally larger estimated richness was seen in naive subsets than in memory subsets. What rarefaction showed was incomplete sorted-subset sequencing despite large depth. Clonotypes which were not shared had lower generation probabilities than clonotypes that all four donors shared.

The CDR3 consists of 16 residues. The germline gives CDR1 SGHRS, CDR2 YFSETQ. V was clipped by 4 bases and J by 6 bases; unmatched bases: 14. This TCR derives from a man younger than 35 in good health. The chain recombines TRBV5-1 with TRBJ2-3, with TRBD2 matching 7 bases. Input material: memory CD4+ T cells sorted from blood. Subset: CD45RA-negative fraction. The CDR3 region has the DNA TGCGCCAGCAGCCCCCCGTTGGCGGGGGAGGTGGATACGCAGTATTTT. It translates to CASSPPLAGEVDTQYF.